The entry that follows covers one T cell receptor (beta chain) sequence. Antigen unknown. The sample comes from a study of shared clonotypes between healthy human individuals. Study conclusions and caveats: Shared clonotypes: about 5.3% naive CD4, under 4% naive CD8, 2.3% memory CD4, over 0.3% memory CD8.

V shed 0 bases and J shed 0 bases, with 12 bases lying between them. The CDR3 has 16 residues. CDR1 is SGHNT and CDR2 is YYREEE in the germline V gene (reference sequence). In the naive CD8 group, cells lacked CD45RO and were positively selected for CCR7, so terminally differentiated effector memory CD45RA+ cells were left out. Template for every sorted-subset replicate PCR totaled roughly 200 ng DNA, approximately 30,000 T cell genomes. Clones were sequenced by immunoSEQ multiplex PCR, and TCRdb holds only the in-frame ones, with some missing. The sample holds hundreds of thousands of clones, approximately 96% seen once.

The chain carries TRBV5-4 and TRBJ1-1; tentatively, D is TRBD1 (6 bases). The sequence came from a woman aged 25 to 39 in good health. The sequenced sample consisted of naive CD8+ T cells sorted from blood. The CDR3 region has the DNA TGTGCCAGCAGCTTGGATGGACAGCCCATGAACACTGAAGCTTTCTTT. Its protein is CASSLDGQPMNTEAFF. Full variable domain (outside the CDR3, taken from reference TRBV5-4 and TRBJ1-1): ETGVTQSPTHLIKTRGQQVTLRCSSQSGHNTVSWYQQALGQGPQFIFQYYREEENGRGNFPPRFSGLQFPNYSSELNVNALELDDSALYLCASSLDGQPMNTEAFFGQGTRLTVV.